These T cell receptor beta chains were read from a single sample in a study of PD-L1 blockade in urothelial cancer. Profiled with immunoSEQ multiplex PCR; TCRdb holds only in-frame clones, not every one. The data show around 92,000 clones, roughly nine tenths seen once. Here the sequenced sample was PBMCs, taken around atezolizumab (anti-PD-L1) treatment. All receptors come from a woman aged 80 or over with urothelial cancer. Both conserved end residues are part of each CDR3. A D gene is named only where the DNA matches it firmly. Size is stated for part of the rows, as once, few or many counts, or as a class when the clone is expanded.

j_call d_call clone_size v_call cdr3_nt cdr3_aa
TRBJ1-2 TRBD1 . TRBV6-1 TGTGCCAGCAGGCGACAGGGATCCGATGGCTACACCTTC CASRRQGSDGYTF
TRBJ1-2 . . TRBV5-1 TGCGCCAGCAGCTTAGGACAGCCTCCTAACTATGGCTACACCTTC CASSLGQPPNYGYTF
TRBJ2-5 TRBD2 . TRBV27 TGTGCCAGCACACCCCACCCCGGGGGAGGGGAGACCCAGTACTTC CASTPHPGGGETQYF
TRBJ2-5 TRBD2 once TRBV10-2 TGCGCCAGCAGGGGGGGGACTAGCGGGAGAACGGAGACCCAGTACTTC CASRGGTSGRTETQYF
TRBJ2-7 . . TRBV5-1 TGCGCCAGCAGCCCCGGGATCTCCTACGAGCAGTACTTC CASSPGISYEQYF
TRBJ2-1 . . TRBV29-1 TGCAGCGTGGAACCGTCGAGCTCCTACAATGAGCAGTTCTTC CSVEPSSSYNEQFF
TRBJ1-1 . . TRBV11-1 TGTGCCAGCAGCCTATCGGGGTCCTTAGACGACACTGAAGCTTTCTTT CASSLSGSLDDTEAFF
TRBJ2-1 . . TRBV5-1 TGCGCCAGCAGCTTGGGTGGTAGCCGGAGCTCCTACAATGAGCAGTTCTTC CASSLGGSRSSYNEQFF
TRBJ1-3 . once TRBV28 TGTGCCAGCAGTCCGACCAGGGCGCGGGGAAACACCATATATTTT CASSPTRARGNTIYF
TRBJ2-5 . . TRBV7-2 TGTGCCAGCAGATCTACAGGGTTAGAGACCCAGTACTTC CASRSTGLETQYF
TRBJ2-7 . few TRBV30 TGTGCCTGGAGAGGAGAGCGGGTACCCTACGAGCAGTACTTC CAWRGERVPYEQYF
TRBJ2-3 . . TRBV5-5 TGTGCCAGTACGGACAGCCCTAGCACAGATACGCAGTATTTT CASTDSPSTDTQYF
TRBJ2-1 TRBD2 . TRBV5-1 TGCGCCAGCAGCTTGGGCCTAGCGGAGCGGAATGAGCAGTTCTTC CASSLGLAERNEQFF
TRBJ1-2 . . TRBV5-6 TGTGCCAGCAGCTTGGAACGGTTCCACTCCTATGGCTACACCTTC CASSLERFHSYGYTF
TRBJ2-1 . . TRBV7-6 TGTGCCAGCAGCCCAAACCCAAGGACTGGGTCCGGGAATGAGCAGTTCTTC CASSPNPRTGSGNEQFF
TRBJ1-3 . . TRBV27 TGTGCCAGCAGTTTAGGAAGAGGGACTGGAAACACCATATATTTT CASSLGRGTGNTIYF
TRBJ2-7 TRBD1 once TRBV18 TGTGCCAGCTCACCAAGAGGGACAGTCGCCGAGCAGTACTTC CASSPRGTVAEQYF
TRBJ1-1 . . TRBV19 TGTGCCAGTATCGCCGACAGCCCGCGAAGGGCTTTCTTT CASIADSPRRAFF
TRBJ1-5 TRBD1 . TRBV18 TGTGCCAGCTCAGGACAGGGGGCTGTTAGAAATCAGCCCCAGCATTTT CASSGQGAVRNQPQHF
TRBJ1-1 TRBD1 . TRBV27 TGTGCCAGCAGGGGAAAACAGGGGGAGTTGAACACTGAAGCTTTCTTT CASRGKQGELNTEAFF
TRBJ1-5 . . TRBV7-2 TGTGCCAGCAGCTTGGGGGGGTTCAATAGCAATCAGCCCCAGCATTTT CASSLGGFNSNQPQHF
TRBJ2-2 TRBD2 once TRBV12-5 TGTGCTAGTGGTACTTCCGGGACTACTCACACCGGGGAGCTGTTTTTT CASGTSGTTHTGELFF
TRBJ2-1 TRBD1 . TRBV20-1 TGCAGTGCTGACCGGGACAGGGTGTTCTTC CSADRDRVFF